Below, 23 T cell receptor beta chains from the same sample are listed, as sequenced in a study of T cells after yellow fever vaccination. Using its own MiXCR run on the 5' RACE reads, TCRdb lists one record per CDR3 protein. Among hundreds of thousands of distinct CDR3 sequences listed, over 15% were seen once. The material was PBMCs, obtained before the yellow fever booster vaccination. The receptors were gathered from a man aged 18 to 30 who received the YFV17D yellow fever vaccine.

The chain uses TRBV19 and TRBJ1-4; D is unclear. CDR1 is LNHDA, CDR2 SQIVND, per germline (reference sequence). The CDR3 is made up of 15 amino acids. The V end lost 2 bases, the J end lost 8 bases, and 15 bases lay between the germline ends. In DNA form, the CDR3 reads TGTGCCAGTAGTATATCCGAGACCCCCGGGGAAAAACTGTTTTTT. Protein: CASSISETPGEKLFF.

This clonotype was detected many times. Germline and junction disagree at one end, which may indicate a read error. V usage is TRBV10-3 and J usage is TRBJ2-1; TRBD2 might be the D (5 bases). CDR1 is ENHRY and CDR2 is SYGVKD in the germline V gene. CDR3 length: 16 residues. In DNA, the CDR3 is TGTGCCATCAGCCAAGTCCGGGGAACTTCCTCCAATGAGCAGTTCTTC. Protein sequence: CAISQVRGTSSNEQFF.

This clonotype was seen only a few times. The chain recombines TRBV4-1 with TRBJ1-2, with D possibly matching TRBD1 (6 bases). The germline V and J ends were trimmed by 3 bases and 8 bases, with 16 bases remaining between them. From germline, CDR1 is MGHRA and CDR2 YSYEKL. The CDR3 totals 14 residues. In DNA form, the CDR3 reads TGCGCCAGCAGCCATCCTGTACAGGGTAGAGGCTACACCTTC. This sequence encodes CASSHPVQGRGYTF.

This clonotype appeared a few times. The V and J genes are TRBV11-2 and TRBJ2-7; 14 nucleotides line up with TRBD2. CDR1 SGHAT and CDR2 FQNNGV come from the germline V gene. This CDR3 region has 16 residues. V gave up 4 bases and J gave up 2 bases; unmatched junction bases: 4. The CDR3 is CASSWWGLAGAYEQYV. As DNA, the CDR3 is TGTGCCAGCAGCTGGTGGGGACTAGCGGGGGCCTACGAGCAGTACGTC.

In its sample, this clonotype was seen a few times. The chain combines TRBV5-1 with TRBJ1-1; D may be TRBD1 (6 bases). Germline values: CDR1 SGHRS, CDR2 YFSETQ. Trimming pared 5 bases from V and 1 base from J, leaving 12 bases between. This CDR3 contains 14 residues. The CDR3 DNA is TGCGCCAGCAGGGCGGGACACACGAACACTGAAGCTTTCTTT. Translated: CASRAGHTNTEAFF.

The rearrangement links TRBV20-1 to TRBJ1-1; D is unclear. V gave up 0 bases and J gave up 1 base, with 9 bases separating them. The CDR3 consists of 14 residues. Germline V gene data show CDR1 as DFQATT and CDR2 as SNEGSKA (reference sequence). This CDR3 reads CSARDPQANTEAFF. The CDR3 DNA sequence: TGCAGTGCTAGAGATCCCCAGGCGAACACTGAAGCTTTCTTT.

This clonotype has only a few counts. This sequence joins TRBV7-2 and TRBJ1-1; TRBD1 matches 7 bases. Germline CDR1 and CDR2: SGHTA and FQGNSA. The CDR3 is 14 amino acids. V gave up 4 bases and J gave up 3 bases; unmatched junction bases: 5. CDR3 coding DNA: TGTGCCAGCAGCTCCGAACAGGGGTACACTGAAGCTTTCTTT. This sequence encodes CASSSEQGYTEAFF.

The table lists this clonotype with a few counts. The CDR3 DNA follows: TGCAGTGCTGGCGGCAATCTCGACGAGCAGTACTTC. Residues: CSAGGNLDEQYF. This rearrangement joins TRBV20-1 to TRBJ2-7; D gene unclear. Trimming removed 5 bases from V and 5 bases from J, with 13 bases in between. Germline V gene data show CDR1 as DFQATT and CDR2 as SNEGSKA (reference sequence). There are 12 residues in the CDR3.

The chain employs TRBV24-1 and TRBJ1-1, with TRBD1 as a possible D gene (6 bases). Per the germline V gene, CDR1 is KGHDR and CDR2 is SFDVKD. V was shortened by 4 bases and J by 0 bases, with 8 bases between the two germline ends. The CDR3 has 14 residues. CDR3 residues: CATSEGGLNTEAFF. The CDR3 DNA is TGTGCCACCAGTGAGGGGGGGCTGAACACTGAAGCTTTCTTT.

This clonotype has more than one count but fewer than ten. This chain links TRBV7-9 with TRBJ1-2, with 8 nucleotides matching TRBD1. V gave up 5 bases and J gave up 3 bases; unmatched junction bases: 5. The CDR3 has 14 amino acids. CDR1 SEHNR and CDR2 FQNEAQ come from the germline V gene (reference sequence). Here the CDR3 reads CASSRDRGDYGYTF. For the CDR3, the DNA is TGTGCCAGCAGCCGAGACAGGGGAGACTATGGCTACACCTTC. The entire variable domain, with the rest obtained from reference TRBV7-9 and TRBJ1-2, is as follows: DTGVSQNPRHKITKRGQNVTFRCDPISEHNRLYWYRQTLGQGPEFLTYFQNEAQLEKSRLLSDRFSAERPKGSFSTLEIQRTEQGDSAMYLCASSRDRGDYGYTFGSGTRLTVV.

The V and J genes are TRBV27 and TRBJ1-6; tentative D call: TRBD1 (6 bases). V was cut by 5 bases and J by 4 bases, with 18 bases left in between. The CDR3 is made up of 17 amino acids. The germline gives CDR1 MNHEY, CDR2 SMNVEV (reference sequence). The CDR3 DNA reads TGTGCCAGCAGTCCGCGACCCCAGGGGACATATAATTCACCCCTCCACTTT. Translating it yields CASSPRPQGTYNSPLHF.

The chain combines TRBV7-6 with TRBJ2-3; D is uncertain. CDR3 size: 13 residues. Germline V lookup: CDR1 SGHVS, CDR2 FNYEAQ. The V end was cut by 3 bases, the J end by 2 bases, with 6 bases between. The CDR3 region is CASSFTNTDTQYF. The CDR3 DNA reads TGTGCCAGCAGCTTTACAAACACAGATACGCAGTATTTT.

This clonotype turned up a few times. CDR3 DNA sequence: TGTGCCAGCAGTGCCGTTCCTATCACAGATACGCAGTATTTT. Encoded protein: CASSAVPITDTQYF. The rearrangement uses TRBV6-1 and TRBJ2-3; D is uncertain. Per germline, CDR1 MNHNS and CDR2 SASEGT. V was clipped by 4 bases and J by 2 bases, with 10 bases between them. The length of the CDR3 is 14 residues.

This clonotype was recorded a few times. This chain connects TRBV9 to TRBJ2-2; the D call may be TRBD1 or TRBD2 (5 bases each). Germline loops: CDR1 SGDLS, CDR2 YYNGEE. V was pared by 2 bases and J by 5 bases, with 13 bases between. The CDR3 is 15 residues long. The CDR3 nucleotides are TGTGCCAGCAGCGTTTGGGGCAGCGGAACCGGGGAGCTGTTTTTT. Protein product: CASSVWGSGTGELFF.

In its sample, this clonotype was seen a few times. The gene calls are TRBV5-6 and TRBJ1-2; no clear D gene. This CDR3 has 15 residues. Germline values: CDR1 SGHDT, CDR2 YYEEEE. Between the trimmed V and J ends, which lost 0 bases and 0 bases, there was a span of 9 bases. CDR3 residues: CASSLVAGANYGYTF. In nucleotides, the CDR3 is TGTGCCAGCAGCTTGGTCGCAGGAGCTAACTATGGCTACACCTTC.

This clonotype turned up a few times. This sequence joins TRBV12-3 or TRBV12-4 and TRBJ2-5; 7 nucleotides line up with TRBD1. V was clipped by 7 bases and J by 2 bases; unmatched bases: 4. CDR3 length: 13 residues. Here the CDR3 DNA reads TGTGCCAGCACCCAGGGGGTACAAGAGACCCAGTACTTC. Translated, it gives CASTQGVQETQYF.

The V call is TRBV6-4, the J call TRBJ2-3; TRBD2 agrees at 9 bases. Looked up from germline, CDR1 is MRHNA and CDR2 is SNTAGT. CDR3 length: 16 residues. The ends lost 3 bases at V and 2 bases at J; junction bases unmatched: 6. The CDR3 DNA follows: TGTGCCAGCAGTGATGTAGGCGGGGGGGCCACAGATACGCAGTATTTT. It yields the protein CASSDVGGGATDTQYF.

The CDR3 DNA sequence: TGTGCCAGCAGTGAGGGGGGCAGCTCACCCCTCCACTTT. Residues: CASSEGGSSPLHF. The chain combines TRBV6-4 with TRBJ1-6; D perhaps matches TRBD1 (6 bases). The CDR3 has 13 residues. The V gene lost 3 bases and the J gene lost 10 bases, with 10 bases spanning the gap. The germline V gene encodes CDR1 MRHNA and CDR2 SNTAGT.

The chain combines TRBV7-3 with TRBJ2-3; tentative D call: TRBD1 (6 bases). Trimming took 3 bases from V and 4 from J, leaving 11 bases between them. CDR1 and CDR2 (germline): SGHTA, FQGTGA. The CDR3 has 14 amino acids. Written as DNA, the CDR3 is TGTGCCAGCAGCTTTAGGGGGTTTTCAGATACGCAGTATTTT. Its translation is CASSFRGFSDTQYF. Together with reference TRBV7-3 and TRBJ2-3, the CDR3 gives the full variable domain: GAGVSQTPSNKVTEKGKYVELRCDPISGHTALYWYRQSLGQGPEFLIYFQGTGAADDSGLPNDRFFAVRPEGSVSTLKIQRTERGDSAVYLCASSFRGFSDTQYFGPGTRLTVL.

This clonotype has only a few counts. CDR3 DNA sequence: TGCGCCAGCAGCCAGGGAAGAGGAGGCAATCAGCCCCAGCATTTT. Amino acid sequence: CASSQGRGGNQPQHF. This chain connects TRBV4-3 to TRBJ1-5; D is undetermined. Looked up from germline, CDR1 is LGHNA and CDR2 is YSLEER. This CDR3 is built from 15 residues. Trimming took off 3 bases at V and 2 bases at J, with 11 bases between the two ends.

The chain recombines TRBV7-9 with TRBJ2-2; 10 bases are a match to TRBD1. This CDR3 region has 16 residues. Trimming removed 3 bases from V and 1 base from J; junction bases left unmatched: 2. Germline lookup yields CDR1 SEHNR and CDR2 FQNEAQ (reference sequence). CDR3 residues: CASSFRDRGNTGELFF. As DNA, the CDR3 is TGTGCCAGCAGCTTCCGGGACAGGGGGAACACCGGGGAGCTGTTTTTT. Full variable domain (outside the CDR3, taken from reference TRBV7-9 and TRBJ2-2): DTGVSQNPRHKITKRGQNVTFRCDPISEHNRLYWYRQTLGQGPEFLTYFQNEAQLEKSRLLSDRFSAERPKGSFSTLEIQRTEQGDSAMYLCASSFRDRGNTGELFFGEGSRLTVL.

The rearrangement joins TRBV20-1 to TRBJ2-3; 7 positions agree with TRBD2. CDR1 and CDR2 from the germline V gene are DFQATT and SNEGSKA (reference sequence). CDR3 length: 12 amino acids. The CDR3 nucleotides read TGCGGGGGGGGGACTAGCACAGATACGCAGTATTTT. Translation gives CGGGTSTDTQYF.

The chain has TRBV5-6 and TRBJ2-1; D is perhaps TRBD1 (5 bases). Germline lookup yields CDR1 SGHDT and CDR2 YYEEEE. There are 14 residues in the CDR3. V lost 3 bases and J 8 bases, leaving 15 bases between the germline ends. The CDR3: CASSSSDSGYEQFF. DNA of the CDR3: TGTGCCAGCAGCTCGTCAGACTCAGGGTATGAGCAGTTCTTC.